Below are 6 T cell receptor beta chains sequenced from a single sample in a study of type 1 and type 2 diabetes patients. The PCR template was genomic DNA. A primer set of 30 forward and 13 reverse primers amplified the CDR3. TCRdb reprocessed the multiplex PCR reads via MiXCR and lists one record per CDR3 protein. The table shows fewer than 300,000 distinct CDR3 sequences, with more than 45% occurring only once. The material sequenced was peripheral blood mononuclear cells (PBMCs). The receptor source for this set is a man younger than 35 with type 2 diabetes.

Details on this clonotype: One end of the junction fails to match germline, which may point to a read error. The chain is built from TRBV28 and TRBJ2-5; 7 nucleotides agree with TRBD1. Germline CDR1 reads MDHEN; CDR2 reads SYDVKM. The CDR3 runs to 14 residues. CDR3 nucleotides: TGTGCCAGCAGTTTGGGCGGCTACATGGGGACAGAGTTCTTC. This translates into CASSLGGYMGTEFF.

The CDR3 nucleotides read TGTGCCAGTAGTTGGGGCGACGCCGTAGCTTTCTTT. It translates to CASSWGDAVAFF. J is TRBJ1-1 and V is TRBV19, with a possible D match to TRBD1 (5 bases). V lost 5 bases and J 10 bases, leaving 14 bases between the germline ends. Germline lookup yields CDR1 LNHDA and CDR2 SQIVND (reference sequence). This CDR3 has 12 residues.

The count of this clonotype is one. The V and J genes are TRBV2 and TRBJ2-5; no clear D. Germline CDR1 SNHLY, CDR2 FYNNEI. V lost 7 bases and J lost 0, with 6 bases in between. This CDR3 is 12 amino acids long. CDR3 DNA: TGTGCCAGCACCAATAACCAAGAGACCCAGTACTTC. The encoded protein is CASTNNQETQYF.

The J gene is TRBJ2-1, the V gene TRBV20-1; D unclear. The CDR3 spans 12 residues. Germline CDR1 DFQATT, CDR2 SNEGSKA (reference sequence). The CDR3 bases are TGCGGTGTCCCCCAAGGTTGGAGTGAGCAGTTCTTC. Protein: CGVPQGWSEQFF.

This chain joins TRBV20-1 and TRBJ2-1; D unresolved. Trimming cost V 0 bases and J 4 bases, with 16 bases left between them. Germline loops: CDR1 DFQATT, CDR2 SNEGSKA (reference sequence). CDR3 size: 16 residues. CDR3 coding DNA: TGCAGTGCTAGAGATATCGAGACACTCTTTTACAATGAGCAGTTCTTC. This translates into CSARDIETLFYNEQFF.

The J gene is TRBJ2-1, the V gene TRBV7-9; the D is unclear. Germline lookup yields CDR1 SEHNR and CDR2 FQNEAQ (reference sequence). The length of the CDR3 is 12 residues. V dropped 8 bases and J dropped 0 bases, with 5 bases sitting between them. The CDR3 DNA sequence: TGTGCCAGCTGGAACTCCTACAATGAGCAGTTCTTC. Protein: CASWNSYNEQFF.